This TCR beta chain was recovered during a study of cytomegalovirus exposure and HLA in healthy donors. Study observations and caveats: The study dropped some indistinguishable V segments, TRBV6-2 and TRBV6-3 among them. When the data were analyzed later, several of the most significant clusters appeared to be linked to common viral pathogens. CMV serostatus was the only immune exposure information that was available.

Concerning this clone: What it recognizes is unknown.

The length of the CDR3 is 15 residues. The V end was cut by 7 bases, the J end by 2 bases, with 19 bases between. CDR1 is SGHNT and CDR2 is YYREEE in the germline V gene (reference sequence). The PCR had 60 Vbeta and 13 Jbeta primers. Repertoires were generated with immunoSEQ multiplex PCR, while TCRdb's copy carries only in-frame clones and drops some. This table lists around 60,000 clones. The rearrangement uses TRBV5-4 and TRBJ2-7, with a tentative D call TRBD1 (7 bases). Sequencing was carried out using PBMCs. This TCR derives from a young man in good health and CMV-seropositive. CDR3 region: CASSAGGSEPYEQYF. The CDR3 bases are TGTGCCAGCTCCGCAGGGGGGTCCGAACCCTACGAGCAGTACTTC.